The rows below give T cell receptor beta chains drawn from one sample of a study of PD-1 blockade in classical Hodgkin lymphoma. The assay was immunoSEQ multiplex PCR, and TCRdb's table has in-frame clones only and misses some. The data show tens of thousands of clones, with 75% to 95% seen just once and approximately 2.9% held by the top ten. The sequencing used peripheral blood mononuclear cells (PBMCs), collected before the fourth cycle of nivolumab. Receptors were obtained from a human donor with classical Hodgkin lymphoma. The CDR3 runs from the conserved cysteine through the conserved F or W. Clone size, where shown, is once, few, many, or a class for clones that have expanded.

v_call cdr3_length clone_size cdr3_aa
TRBV10-3 12 NA CAISESMNEQFF
TRBV18 13 NA CASSPQGPTEAFF
TRBV5-4 16 NA CASSPAGTGVTGELFF
TRBV14 15 NA CASSQVQRGQETQYF
TRBV9 17 NA CASSVAGGSGSNEKLFF
TRBV7-9 14 NA CASSLSIDTDTQYF
TRBV11-2 13 NA CASSQTGYTEAFF
TRBV29-1 14 NA CSVEGGQGVEKLFF
TRBV15 15 NA CATSRVGGAADTQYF
TRBV25-1 11 NA CASSELIEQYF
TRBV11-2 14 NA CASSLVGSGDTQYF
TRBV6-5 12 NA CASSYVEVSAFF
TRBV5-1 15 few CASSTDRGLGNTIYF
TRBV16 15 NA CASSQSGSRTQPQHF
TRBV9 16 NA CASSSRQGIMNTEAFF
TRBV10-3 15 NA CAISAVLRQGGKLFF
TRBV18 14 NA CASSPLDGVNGYTF
TRBV28 15 NA CASSLAGARYYGYTF
TRBV5-4 17 NA CASSLGAANGDTGELFF
TRBV5-1 14 NA CASSLWDYGSEQFF
TRBV30 12 NA CAWRVGPTEAFF
TRBV7-9 19 NA CASSLASLSGPTHQETQYF
TRBV7-9 16 NA CASSLAGGQGDSPLHF
TRBV27 12 NA CASSNRPYEQYF
TRBV5-1 16 NA CASSLPTSGGAGELFF
TRBV27 12 NA CASSRNNSPLHF
TRBV28 14 NA CASSSTEGTDTQYF
TRBV5-1 16 NA CASSLSVSGGDNEQFF